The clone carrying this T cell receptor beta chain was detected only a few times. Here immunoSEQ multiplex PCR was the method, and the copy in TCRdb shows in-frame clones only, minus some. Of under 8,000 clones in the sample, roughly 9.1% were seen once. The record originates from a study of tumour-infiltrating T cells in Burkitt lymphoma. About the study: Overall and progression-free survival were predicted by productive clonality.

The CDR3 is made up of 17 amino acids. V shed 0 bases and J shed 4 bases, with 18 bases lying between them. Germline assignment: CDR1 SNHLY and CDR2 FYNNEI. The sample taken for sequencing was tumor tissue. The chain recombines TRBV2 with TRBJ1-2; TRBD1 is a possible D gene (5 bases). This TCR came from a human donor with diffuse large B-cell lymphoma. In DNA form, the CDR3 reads TGTGCCAGCAGTGAAGCGCTACAGGCGGGGGTTTTCTATGGCTACACCTTC. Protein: CASSEALQAGVFYGYTF.